Listed below are T cell receptor beta chains from one sample, sequenced in a study of cytomegalovirus exposure and HLA in healthy donors. TCRdb keeps only in-frame clones here, not all; method: immunoSEQ multiplex PCR. This table has 110,000 to 150,000 clones, around two thirds appearing once. Sequenced sample: PBMCs. These receptors all come from a woman in her sixties in good health and CMV-seropositive. Each CDR3 is given with its conserved first and last residue. Each record gives: J gene, D gene, clone size, V gene, CDR3 DNA, CDR3 protein. D genes are given only for firm matches. Only part of the rows carry a size: once, few, many, or a class if the clone is expanded.

J: TRBJ2-3
D: -
size: few
V: TRBV5-4
DNA: TGTGCCAGCAGCTGGGGGGGGGCCTCTAGCACAGATACGCAGTATTTT
CDR3: CASSWGGASSTDTQYF

J: TRBJ1-1
D: -
size: -
V: TRBV9
DNA: TGTGCCAGCAGCCCGCGGCAAGGGAGCACTGAAGCTTTCTTT
CDR3: CASSPRQGSTEAFF

J: TRBJ2-5
D: -
size: -
V: TRBV7-6
DNA: TGTGCCAGCCGCGGGGCCGTGCAAGAGACCCAGTACTTC
CDR3: CASRGAVQETQYF

J: TRBJ1-1
D: -
size: -
V: TRBV4-1
DNA: TGCGCCAGCAGCCAAGTCATGACACTTCCCGAAGCTTTCTTT
CDR3: CASSQVMTLPEAFF

J: TRBJ1-5
D: -
size: few
V: TRBV28
DNA: TGTGCCAGCAGTTTACCCACAGGGAATGGGAATCAGCCCCAGCATTTT
CDR3: CASSLPTGNGNQPQHF

J: TRBJ2-7
D: TRBD2
size: -
V: TRBV14
DNA: TGTGCCAGCAGCCCGAGGACTAGCGGGAGCGAGCAGTACTTC
CDR3: CASSPRTSGSEQYF

J: TRBJ2-1
D: TRBD2
size: -
V: TRBV7-9
DNA: TGTGCCAGCAGCCATCCGGGACTAGCGACTGAGCAGTTCTTC
CDR3: CASSHPGLATEQFF

J: TRBJ1-1
D: -
size: -
V: TRBV10-1
DNA: TGCGCCAGCAGTGCTCGACAGCAGACTGAAGCTTTCTTT
CDR3: CASSARQQTEAFF

J: TRBJ2-3
D: -
size: -
V: TRBV10-1
DNA: TGCGCCAGCAGTTCGGGGACTAGCACAGATACGCAGTATTTT
CDR3: CASSSGTSTDTQYF

J: TRBJ2-4
D: TRBD1
size: -
V: TRBV7-9
DNA: TGTGCCAGCAGCTTAAGCAGGGGGTTGTCGGACATTCAGTACTTC
CDR3: CASSLSRGLSDIQYF

J: TRBJ1-2
D: TRBD1
size: -
V: TRBV6-5
DNA: TGTGCCAGCAGTTACGCGGACAGGGGCTATGGCTACACCTTC
CDR3: CASSYADRGYGYTF

J: TRBJ2-5
D: -
size: -
V: TRBV28
DNA: TGTGCCAGCAGTGTACTAAAAGAGACCCAGTACTTC
CDR3: CASSVLKETQYF